Presented here are 8 T cell receptor beta chains from one specimen sequenced in a study of CD8 T cells in Susac syndrome. Reverse transcription of about 0.45 to 1 ug RNA was carried out with random hexamers. Each CDR3 protein is one row after TCRdb ran MiXCR on the immunoSEQ multiplex PCR reads. The sample holds 400,000 or so distinct CDR3 sequences, approximately 89% seen once. Sequenced material: CD8+ T cells from PBMCs. These receptor sequences come from a human donor with multiple sclerosis.

The rearrangement joins TRBV28 to TRBJ1-4; D not resolved. This CDR3 is 14 amino acids long. With 5 bases removed from V and 2 bases from J, the gap between germline ends came to 9 bases. Germline V gene data show CDR1 as MDHEN and CDR2 as SYDVKM. The CDR3 DNA reads as TGTGCCAGCAGTAAAAGTTTTACTAATGAAAAACTGTTTTTT. Protein product: CASSKSFTNEKLFF.

J is TRBJ2-7 and V is TRBV5-1, with 10 bases identical to TRBD1. The CDR3 covers 15 residues. Germline CDR1 reads SGHRS; CDR2 reads YFSETQ. The V segment lost 4 bases and the J segment 1 base; nucleotides outside the gene matches: 5. The CDR3 loop is CASSITGQGSYEQYF. CDR3 nucleotides: TGCGCCAGCAGCATAACGGGACAGGGGTCCTACGAGCAGTACTTC.

The rearrangement uses TRBV4-1 and TRBJ1-4; 7 bases match TRBD1. This CDR3 has 17 residues. The V gene end was trimmed by 4 bases and the J gene end by 2 bases; junction bases not matched to a gene: 10. In germline, CDR1 is MGHRA, CDR2 YSYEKL. In nucleotides, the CDR3 is TGCGCCAGCAGCCCGACAGTGGTAGGGGGCACTAATGAAAAACTGTTTTTT. Amino acids: CASSPTVVGGTNEKLFF.

The chain employs TRBV29-1 and TRBJ2-2, with a weak D call TRBD1 (6 bases). Germline values: CDR1 SQVTM, CDR2 ANQGSEA. Trimming left V 3 bases short and J 6 bases short, with 20 bases between. CDR3 size: 16 residues. The CDR3 reads CSVDLWGPGNSGELFF. The CDR3 DNA reads as TGCAGCGTTGATTTATGGGGGCCAGGGAATTCCGGGGAGCTGTTTTTT.

The V gene is TRBV5-6, the J gene TRBJ1-1; D is ambiguous. The germline V gene encodes CDR1 SGHDT and CDR2 YYEEEE. This CDR3 comprises 14 residues. V lost 2 bases, J lost 6 bases, and 14 bases lay in between. The CDR3 sequence: CASSLSGLRAEAFF. The CDR3 DNA is TGTGCCAGCAGCTTATCCGGGCTGCGCGCTGAAGCTTTCTTT.

The chain employs TRBV12-3 or TRBV12-4 and TRBJ2-7, with D possibly being TRBD1 (5 bases). The CDR3 extends over 14 amino acids. Trimming removed 4 bases at V and 2 bases at J, with 12 bases between. The CDR3 protein is CASSSTEATYEQYF. CDR3 sequence (DNA): TGTGCCAGCAGTTCGACAGAGGCTACCTACGAGCAGTACTTC.

This chain uses TRBV5-1 with TRBJ2-2; 7 positions match TRBD1. Germline V gives CDR1 SGHRS, CDR2 YFSETQ. This CDR3 contains 17 residues. V gave up 5 bases and J gave up 4 bases; unmatched junction bases: 14. Here the CDR3 DNA reads TGCGCCAGCAGTGACTACGGGACAGCCTTGGGCACCGGGGAGCTGTTTTTT. Translating gives CASSDYGTALGTGELFF.

The chain carries TRBV19 and TRBJ1-5; D possibly corresponds to TRBD1 (6 bases). CDR1 is LNHDA and CDR2 is SQIVND in the germline V gene (reference sequence). V lost 7 bases and J 2 bases, leaving 9 bases between the germline ends. The CDR3 loop spans 13 amino acids. The chain's CDR3 is CASMRQGNQPQHF. The CDR3 DNA reads TGTGCCAGTATGAGACAGGGCAATCAGCCCCAGCATTTT. Full variable domain (missing parts from reference TRBV19 and TRBJ1-5): DGGITQSPKYLFRKEGQNVTLSCEQNLNHDAMYWYRQDPGQGLRLIYYSQIVNDFQKGDIAEGYSVSREKKESFPLTVTSAQKNPTAFYLCASMRQGNQPQHFGDGTRLSIL.